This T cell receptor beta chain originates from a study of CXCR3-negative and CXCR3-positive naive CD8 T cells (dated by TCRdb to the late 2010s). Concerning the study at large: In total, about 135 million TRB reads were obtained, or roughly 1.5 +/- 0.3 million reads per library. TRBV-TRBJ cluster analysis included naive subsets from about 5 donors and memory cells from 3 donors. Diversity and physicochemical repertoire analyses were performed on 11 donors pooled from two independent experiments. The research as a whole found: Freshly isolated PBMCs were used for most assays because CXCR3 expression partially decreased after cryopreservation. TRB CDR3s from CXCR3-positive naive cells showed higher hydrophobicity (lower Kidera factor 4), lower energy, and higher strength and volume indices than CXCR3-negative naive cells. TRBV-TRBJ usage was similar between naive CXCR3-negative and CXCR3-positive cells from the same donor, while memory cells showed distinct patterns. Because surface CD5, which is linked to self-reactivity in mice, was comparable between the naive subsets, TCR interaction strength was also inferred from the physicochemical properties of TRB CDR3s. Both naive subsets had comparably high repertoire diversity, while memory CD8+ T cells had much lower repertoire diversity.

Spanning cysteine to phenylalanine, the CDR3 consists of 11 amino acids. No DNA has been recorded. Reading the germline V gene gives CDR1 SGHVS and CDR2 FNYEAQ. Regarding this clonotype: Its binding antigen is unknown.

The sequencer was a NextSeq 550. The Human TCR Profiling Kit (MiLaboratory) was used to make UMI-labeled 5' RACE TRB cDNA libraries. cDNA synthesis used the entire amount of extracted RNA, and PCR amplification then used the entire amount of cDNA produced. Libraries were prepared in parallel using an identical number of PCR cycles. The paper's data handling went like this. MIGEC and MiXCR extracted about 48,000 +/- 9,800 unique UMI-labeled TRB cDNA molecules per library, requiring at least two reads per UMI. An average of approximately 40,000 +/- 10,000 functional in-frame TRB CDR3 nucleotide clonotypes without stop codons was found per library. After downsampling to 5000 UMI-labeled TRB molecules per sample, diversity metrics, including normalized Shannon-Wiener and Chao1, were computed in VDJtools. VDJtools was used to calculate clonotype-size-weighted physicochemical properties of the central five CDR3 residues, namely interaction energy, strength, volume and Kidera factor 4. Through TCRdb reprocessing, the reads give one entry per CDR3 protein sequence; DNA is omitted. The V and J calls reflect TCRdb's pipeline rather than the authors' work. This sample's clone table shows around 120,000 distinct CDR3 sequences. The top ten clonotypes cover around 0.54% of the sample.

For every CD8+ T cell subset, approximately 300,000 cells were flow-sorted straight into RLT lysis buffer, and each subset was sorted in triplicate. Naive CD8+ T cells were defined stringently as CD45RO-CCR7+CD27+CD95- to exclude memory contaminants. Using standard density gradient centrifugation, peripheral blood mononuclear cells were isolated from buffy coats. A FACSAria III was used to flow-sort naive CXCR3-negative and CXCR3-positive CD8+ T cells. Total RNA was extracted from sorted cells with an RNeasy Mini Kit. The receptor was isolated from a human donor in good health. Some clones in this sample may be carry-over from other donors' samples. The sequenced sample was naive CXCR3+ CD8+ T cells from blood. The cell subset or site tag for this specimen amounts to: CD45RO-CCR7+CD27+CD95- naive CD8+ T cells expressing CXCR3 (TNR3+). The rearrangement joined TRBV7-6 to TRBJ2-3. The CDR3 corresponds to CASSFADTQYF.